Below, 9 T cell receptor beta chains from the same sample are listed, as sequenced in a study of T cell responses to AZD1222 COVID-19 vaccine. The protocol was immunoSEQ multiplex PCR, while the TCRdb copy is restricted to in-frame clones and leaves out a portion. The sample shows 95,000 to 150,000 clones, roughly 89% of them seen only once. Here the sequenced sample was peripheral blood, taken on day 0 of AZD1222 vaccination. The receptor source for this set is an adult in good health.

The genes are TRBV28 and TRBJ1-2; the match to TRBD1 covers 11 bases. Germline loops: CDR1 MDHEN, CDR2 SYDVKM. J was trimmed by 8 bases and V by 2 bases; bases with no gene match: 10. This CDR3 comprises 16 residues. The CDR3: CASSLGGTGGPGGYTF. CDR3 nucleotides: TGTGCCAGCAGTTTAGGTGGGACAGGGGGGCCTGGGGGCTACACCTTC.

The chain recombines TRBV4-1 with TRBJ2-1; the match to TRBD2 covers 13 bases. The CDR3 runs to 16 residues. V lost 2 bases and J lost 4; bases outside the gene matches: 2. Germline CDR1 reads MGHRA; CDR2 reads YSYEKL. DNA for the CDR3: TGCGCCAGCAGCCAACGACTAGCGGGAGGTTACAATGAGCAGTTCTTC. Protein product: CASSQRLAGGYNEQFF.

The chain has TRBV9 and TRBJ2-5; no reliable D call. CDR1 is SGDLS and CDR2 is YYNGEE in the germline V gene. The CDR3 covers 12 residues. V was cut by 4 bases and J by 4 bases, with 8 bases left in between. This chain's CDR3 is CASSSLRETQYF. The CDR3 DNA sequence: TGTGCCAGCAGCAGCTTACGAGAGACCCAGTACTTC.

This clone was seen a handful of times. The chain couples TRBV11-3 to TRBJ2-1; 10 nucleotides align to TRBD1. Unmatched junction bases numbered 10, after V lost 2 bases and J lost 3 bases. The germline CDR1 and CDR2 sequences are SGHNT and YENEEA. This CDR3 contains 18 residues. The CDR3 here is CASSLTTPGTGDYNEQFF. DNA for the CDR3: TGTGCCAGCAGCTTAACGACCCCCGGGACAGGGGACTACAATGAGCAGTTCTTC.

This chain links TRBV24-1 with TRBJ2-1; 10 nucleotides align to TRBD2. Germline loops: CDR1 KGHDR, CDR2 SFDVKD. The CDR3 length is 16 residues. J gave up 5 bases and V 2 bases, and 5 bases lay outside the gene matches. The CDR3 region has the DNA TGTGCCACCAGTGATTCCCGGACTAGCGGTAACAATGAGCAGTTCTTC. As protein: CATSDSRTSGNNEQFF.

The DNA for the CDR3 is TGTGCCACTCGAAACAGCTACAATCAGCCCCAGCATTTT. Protein product: CATRNSYNQPQHF. The chain couples TRBV19 to TRBJ1-5; D is undetermined. The V end was cut by 10 bases, the J end by 3 bases, with 13 bases between. CDR1 is LNHDA and CDR2 is SQIVND in the germline V gene (reference sequence). The CDR3 contains 13 residues.

This rearrangement joins TRBV4-1 to TRBJ2-1, with 9 bases that match TRBD1. The V gene's germline CDR1 is MGHRA and CDR2 YSYEKL. The CDR3 loop spans 16 amino acids. With V trimmed by 0 bases and J by 3 bases, 3 bases remained unmatched. The CDR3 reads CASSQDETGGYNEQFF. The CDR3 coding sequence is TGCGCCAGCAGCCAAGATGAGACAGGGGGCTACAATGAGCAGTTCTTC.

The chain recombines TRBV19 with TRBJ2-7; TRBD1 matches 8 bases. Per germline, CDR1 LNHDA and CDR2 SQIVND (reference sequence). The J segment lost 1 base and the V segment lost 9 bases, leaving 14 bases of the junction unmatched. The CDR3 is made up of 16 amino acids. The CDR3 spells CASATSRTGRSYEQYF. Here the CDR3 DNA reads TGTGCCAGCGCAACCTCCCGGACAGGGCGGTCCTACGAGCAGTACTTC.

This rearrangement joins TRBV7-9 to TRBJ2-5; no clear D gene. In germline, CDR1 is SEHNR, CDR2 FQNEAQ (reference sequence). This CDR3 has 14 residues. V lost 5 bases to trimming and J lost 5 bases, with 15 bases between them. CDR3 DNA: TGTGCCAGCAGCCCCATCGACTTGATTGAGACCCAGTACTTC. The encoded protein is CASSPIDLIETQYF. Together with reference TRBV7-9 and TRBJ2-5, the CDR3 gives the full variable domain: DTGVSQNPRHKITKRGQNVTFRCDPISEHNRLYWYRQTLGQGPEFLTYFQNEAQLEKSRLLSDRFSAERPKGSFSTLEIQRTEQGDSAMYLCASSPIDLIETQYFGPGTRLLVL.